The present T cell receptor beta chain was sequenced within a study of tumor-infiltrating lymphocytes in primary liver carcinoma. General study points: Tumor-adjacent and tumor-blood pairs shared a smaller degree of overlap than tumor region pairs.

As regards this clonotype: Its antigen is currently unknown. This likely comes from a read error, as the CDR3 has no conserved phenylalanine or tryptophan at its end.

The template, roughly 510 ng total RNA, yielded TCR beta cDNA made with a constant-region primer. Library construction for TCR beta comprised three nested multiplex PCR rounds performed with slightly modified ARM-PCR. The opening two PCR rounds, around 9 cycles each, paired TRBV1-TRBV30 forward primers with a C-beta reverse primer. TCRdb analysed the multiplex PCR reads with MiXCR anew, one entry per CDR3 protein. The sample holds about 210,000 distinct CDR3 sequences, roughly 61% seen once. The CDR3 extends over 14 amino acids. Germline CDR1 ENHRY, CDR2 SYGVKD. In addition to blood RNA drawn from unsorted whole blood, germline DNA was extracted.

This chain links TRBV10-3 with TRBJ1-2; D unclear. Sequenced input: peripheral blood. The clonotype originates from a woman in her sixties or seventies with primary liver carcinoma and hepatitis B virus infection. CDR3 nucleotide sequence: TGTGCCATCAGTGAGCCCCATCAGTCTTATGGGTACACCCTC. Translation: CAISEPHQSYGYTL.